The entry that follows covers one T cell receptor (beta chain) sequence. This entry comes from a study of control samples from healthy donors and cancer patients. The CDR3 has 15 amino acids. Data came from immunoSEQ multiplex PCR; TCRdb stores just in-frame clones and leaves some out. The sample yields about 130,000 clones, roughly 84% seen once. V and J are TRBV21-1 and TRBJ2-1; the table's TRBD2 call for D was not verified on the DNA. TRBV21-1 is a pseudogene locus. The source material was blood. The source is a man aged 18-30 years in good health. The CDR3 protein is CASNSRGAGVNEQFF. CDR3 coding DNA: TGTGCCAGCAACTCACGAGGTGCCGGGGTGAATGAGCAGTTCTTC.